The 21 T cell receptor beta chains given below trace back to one sample, sequenced in a study of cytomegalovirus exposure and HLA in healthy donors. Assay used: immunoSEQ multiplex PCR; TCRdb lists only in-frame clones, some missing. The table lists 120,000 or so clones, about nine tenths of them singletons. The sequenced sample consisted of PBMCs. These receptors were taken from a woman between 18 and 29 years old in good health and CMV-seronegative.

CDR3 nucleotides: TGTGCCAGCAGCGCAATATCTAGGGAGGGTATGGGGCAGTACTTC. Its translation: CASSAISREGMGQYF. This chain joins TRBV28 and TRBJ2-7, with 7 bases identical to TRBD2. The CDR3 has 15 amino acids. In germline, CDR1 is MDHEN, CDR2 SYDVKM. The V gene end was trimmed by 6 bases and the J gene end by 9 bases; junction bases not matched to a gene: 17.

This clone was seen a single time. This chain joins TRBV6-6 and TRBJ1-1, with D maybe TRBD1 (5 bases). The CDR3 is 13 amino acids. Trimming removed 11 bases from V and 3 bases from J, with 16 bases in between. CDR1 is MNHNY and CDR2 is SVGAGI in the germline V gene (reference sequence). This CDR3 is CAGGVVGDTEAFF. DNA of the CDR3: TGTGCCGGGGGGGTGGTAGGGGACACTGAAGCTTTCTTT.

The chain joins TRBV28 to TRBJ2-1; D is possibly TRBD2 (5 bases). In germline, CDR1 is MDHEN, CDR2 SYDVKM. The ends were cut back, 7 bases at V and 0 bases at J, with 19 bases in the middle. The CDR3 spans 17 residues. CDR3 in DNA: TGTGCCAGCACAGCATCAAGCGGCAGAACCTCCTACAATGAGCAGTTCTTC. It is translated as CASTASSGRTSYNEQFF.

The chain joins TRBV10-3 to TRBJ1-1, with D perhaps matching TRBD1 (6 bases). The CDR3 is made up of 14 amino acids. V was clipped by 3 bases and J by 1 base, with 9 bases between them. Germline V gene sequence: CDR1 ENHRY, CDR2 SYGVKD. The chain's CDR3 is CAISDGGGNTEAFF. The CDR3 region has the DNA TGTGCCATCAGTGATGGGGGCGGGAACACTGAAGCTTTCTTT.

This sequence joins TRBV5-6 and TRBJ1-5, with 10 bases lining up with TRBD1. V lost 0 bases and J lost 7; bases outside the gene matches: 4. This CDR3 spans 15 amino acids. Germline V gene sequence: CDR1 SGHDT, CDR2 YYEEEE. The CDR3 DNA reads TGTGCCAGCAGCTTGGGACAGGGGGCAGGACAGCCCCAGCATTTT. Translation gives CASSLGQGAGQPQHF. Filled out from reference TRBV5-6 and TRBJ1-5, the complete variable domain reads DAGVTQSPTHLIKTRGQQVTLRCSPKSGHDTVSWYQQALGQGPQFIFQYYEEEERQRGNFPDRFSGHQFPNYSSELNVNALLLGDSALYLCASSLGQGAGQPQHFGDGTRLSIL.

This clone has just one count. The chain has TRBV11-2 and TRBJ2-1; 9 nucleotides align to TRBD2. CDR3 length: 18 residues. Germline CDR1 is SGHAT and CDR2 is FQNNGV. V lost 4 bases to trimming and J lost 3 bases; unmatched junction nucleotides: 13. The CDR3 reads CASSSIRTSGSHYNEQFF. The DNA of the CDR3 is TGTGCCAGCAGCTCAATACGTACTAGCGGGTCACACTACAATGAGCAGTTCTTC.

The count of this clone is one. The CDR3 here is CASSYRQGLNTEAFF. The CDR3 DNA sequence: TGTGCCAGCAGCTACAGACAGGGGTTGAACACTGAAGCTTTCTTT. The chain joins TRBV11-3 to TRBJ1-1; TRBD1 aligns across 8 bases. The CDR3 totals 15 residues. The germline V gene has CDR1 SGHNT and CDR2 YENEEA. The trim removed 4 bases at V and 0 bases at J, leaving 4 bases unmatched.

This chain connects TRBV2 to TRBJ2-7; a weak D match, TRBD1 (5 bases). V lost 0 bases and J 5 bases, leaving 11 bases between the germline ends. Germline CDR1 reads SNHLY; CDR2 reads FYNNEI. This CDR3 is 14 amino acids long. CDR3: CASSEAGRVDEQYF. As DNA, the CDR3 is TGTGCCAGCAGTGAAGCAGGCAGGGTCGACGAGCAGTACTTC.

The rearrangement uses TRBV28 and TRBJ2-5; TRBD2 agrees at 7 bases. CDR3 length: 14 residues. Trimming took 6 bases from V and 5 from J; bases not matched to a gene: 9. CDR1 and CDR2 (germline): MDHEN, SYDVKM. For the CDR3, the DNA is TGTGCCAGCAGCCCCTGGCGGGAGTATGAGACCCAGTACTTC. Translation gives CASSPWREYETQYF.

DNA for the CDR3: TGCGCCAGCAGCCGCAAACAAAGGACTAGCGGTTACAATGAGCAGTTCTTC. Protein product: CASSRKQRTSGYNEQFF. The rearrangement links TRBV4-1 to TRBJ2-1; TRBD2 matches 10 bases. The germline gives CDR1 MGHRA, CDR2 YSYEKL. The CDR3 contains 17 residues. The ends lost 4 bases at V and 4 bases at J; junction bases unmatched: 10.

This sequence joins TRBV28 and TRBJ1-4; 9 bases line up with TRBD1. This CDR3 has 14 residues. The V gene's germline CDR1 is MDHEN and CDR2 SYDVKM. Trimming at V came to 6 bases and at J to 6 bases, leaving 5 bases not matched to a gene. The CDR3 is CASRDRTGDEKLFF. In DNA form, the CDR3 reads TGTGCCAGCAGGGACCGGACAGGGGATGAAAAACTGTTTTTT.

J is TRBJ1-2 and V is TRBV11-3; D unclear. V was clipped by 0 bases and J by 3 bases, with 5 bases between them. The germline gives CDR1 SGHNT, CDR2 YENEEA. The CDR3 is made up of 13 amino acids. The CDR3 sequence: CASSLDGDYGYTF. The DNA for the CDR3 is TGTGCCAGCAGCTTAGACGGGGACTATGGCTACACCTTC.

V is TRBV29-1 and J is TRBJ2-7; TRBD2 aligns across 8 bases. Trimming cost V 3 bases and J 7 bases; bases outside gene matches: 14. Germline-derived CDR1 and CDR2 are SQVTM and ANQGSEA. The CDR3 consists of 15 residues. DNA of the CDR3: TGCAGCGTTGAGGCCCATCCGGGACTAGGACGTGAGCAGTACTTC. Translating it yields CSVEAHPGLGREQYF.

CDR3: CASSFGQGRSYEQYF. In DNA, the CDR3 is TGCGCCAGCAGCTTCGGGCAGGGCAGATCCTACGAGCAGTACTTC. The chain couples TRBV5-1 to TRBJ2-7; maybe TRBD1 (5 bases). The V gene lost 2 bases and the J gene lost 1 base, with 13 bases spanning the gap. The CDR3 has 15 residues. Per the germline V gene, CDR1 is SGHRS and CDR2 is YFSETQ.

This chain connects TRBV30 to TRBJ1-1, with no clear D. This CDR3 spans 13 amino acids. Per germline, CDR1 GTSNPN and CDR2 SVGIG (reference sequence). Trimming removed 0 bases from V and 1 base from J, with 6 bases in between. CDR3 sequence: CAWSVGRNTEAFF. CDR3 nucleotide sequence: TGTGCCTGGAGTGTAGGGAGGAACACTGAAGCTTTCTTT.

This clone was counted a few times. The rearrangement joins TRBV5-1 to TRBJ1-2; D not resolved. Trimming removed 0 bases at V and 6 bases at J, with 15 bases between. The germline gives CDR1 SGHRS, CDR2 YFSETQ. This CDR3 is 15 amino acids long. The CDR3 DNA follows: TGCGCCAGCAGCTTGGAACACCCAACGTCCCATGGCTACACCTTC. The encoded protein is CASSLEHPTSHGYTF.

This clone was detected once. This rearrangement joins TRBV28 to TRBJ1-1, with unresolved D. Germline V gene data show CDR1 as MDHEN and CDR2 as SYDVKM. The V gene lost 4 bases and the J gene lost 6 bases, with 9 bases spanning the gap. The CDR3 totals 12 residues. CDR3 loop: CASSSKLSEAFF. As DNA, the CDR3 is TGTGCCAGCAGTTCTAAATTGTCTGAAGCTTTCTTT.

The chain recombines TRBV30 with TRBJ1-5; 9 bases fit TRBD1. The CDR3 totals 15 residues. V was clipped by 3 bases and J by 9 bases; unmatched bases: 12. Per the germline V gene, CDR1 is GTSNPN and CDR2 is SVGIG (reference sequence). The CDR3 sequence is CAWSPDRGPPRPQHF. The DNA of the CDR3 is TGTGCCTGGAGCCCGGACAGGGGACCCCCCCGGCCCCAGCATTTT. The full variable domain, completed using reference TRBV30 and TRBJ1-5, is SQTIHQWPATLVQPVGSPLSLECTVEGTSNPNLYWYRQAAGRGLQLLFYSVGIGQISSEVPQNLSASRPQDRQFILSSKKLLLSDSGFYLCAWSPDRGPPRPQHFGDGTRLSIL.

The CDR3: CASSQGVVGSYEQYF. In nucleotides, the CDR3 is TGTGCCAGTAGCCAAGGGGTAGTAGGCTCCTACGAGCAGTACTTC. The chain joins TRBV19 to TRBJ2-7; D perhaps matches TRBD1 (5 bases). Trimming cost V 6 bases and J 0 bases, with 15 bases left between them. In germline, CDR1 is LNHDA, CDR2 SQIVND (reference sequence). The CDR3 contains 15 residues.

J is TRBJ1-5 and V is TRBV28; TRBD1 matches at 8 bases. V lost 6 bases and J lost 4; bases outside the gene matches: 8. The germline gives CDR1 MDHEN, CDR2 SYDVKM. The CDR3 covers 15 residues. The CDR3 here is CASRSIGQGNQPQHF. The DNA for the CDR3 is TGTGCCAGCAGGTCCATAGGACAGGGAAATCAGCCCCAGCATTTT. Full variable domain (missing parts from reference TRBV28 and TRBJ1-5): DVKVTQSSRYLVKRTGEKVFLECVQDMDHENMFWYRQDPGLGLRLIYFSYDVKMKEKGDIPEGYSVSREKKERFSLILESASTNQTSMYLCASRSIGQGNQPQHFGDGTRLSIL.

The J gene is TRBJ2-5, the V gene TRBV6-4; a possible D gene is TRBD2 (5 bases). Trimming pared 0 bases from V and 7 bases from J, leaving 9 bases between. Per the germline V gene, CDR1 is MRHNA and CDR2 is SNTAGT. CDR3 size: 13 residues. The CDR3 sequence is CASSDSRTGTQYF. In DNA form, the CDR3 reads TGTGCCAGCAGTGACTCCCGGACTGGGACCCAGTACTTC.